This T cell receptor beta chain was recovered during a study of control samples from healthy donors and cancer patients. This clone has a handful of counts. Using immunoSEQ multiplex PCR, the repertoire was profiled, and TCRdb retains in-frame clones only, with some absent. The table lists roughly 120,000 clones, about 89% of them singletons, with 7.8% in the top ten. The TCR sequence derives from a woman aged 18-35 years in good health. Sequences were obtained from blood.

CDR3 residues: CASRGQRRAQHF. The CDR3 coding sequence is TGTGCCAGCAGGGGCCAAAGACGGGCCCAGCATTTT. J is TRBJ1-5 and V is TRBV2, with D hard to call. Trimming cost V 6 bases and J 11 bases, with 14 bases left between them. CDR3 length equals 12 residues. Germline CDR1 reads SNHLY; CDR2 reads FYNNEI.